This T cell receptor beta chain was captured in a study of blood T cell repertoires in COVID-19. On the study more broadly: Sites across the United States, Italy and Spain contributed samples from acute and convalescent COVID-19. The analysed material was cDNA or gDNA that came from T cells, B-cell-depleted T cells, or PBMCs.

This CDR3 spans 13 amino acids. Germline assignment: CDR1 SGHDN and CDR2 FVKESK. Trimming left V 3 bases short and J 4 bases short, with 10 bases between. Per the authors' pipeline: Estimation of nucleated cell counts was performed using reference gene primer amplification. Sequenced by immunoSEQ multiplex PCR; TCRdb stores in-frame clones only, minus some. V, J and clone size are those of that table, while D and trimming were read from the DNA. The table lists around 190,000 clones, roughly 85% of them singletons. This clonotype was sampled from a woman older than 75 with acute or convalescent COVID-19. The rearrangement links TRBV14 to TRBJ2-7; TRBD1 is a possible D gene (6 bases). Sequencing input: peripheral blood. The CDR3 region is CASSQDRIYEQYF. In DNA, the CDR3 is TGTGCCAGCAGCCAGGACAGAATTTACGAGCAGTACTTC.